Each of the 10 T cell receptor beta chains below was sequenced from the same sample in a study of blood T cell repertoires in COVID-19. Produced via immunoSEQ multiplex PCR; TCRdb's table is partial and in-frame only. The sample comprises around 140,000 clones, around 88% of which are singletons, and roughly 28% rests with the top ten. The specimen sequenced was peripheral blood. The receptor set was obtained from a human donor in a cohort sampled during active COVID-19.

The CDR3 loop is CASSLPGGVKTQYF. In DNA, the CDR3 is TGTGCCAGCAGCTTGCCGGGGGGGGTGAAGACCCAGTACTTC. The V call is TRBV7-2, the J call TRBJ2-5, with TRBD2 identical over 8 bases. CDR1 and CDR2 from the germline V gene are SGHTA and FQGNSA. The CDR3 is made up of 14 amino acids. The J segment lost 6 bases and the V segment lost 3 bases, leaving 6 bases of the junction unmatched.

V is TRBV7-9 and J is TRBJ1-1, with D possibly being TRBD1 (6 bases). Germline V lookup: CDR1 SEHNR, CDR2 FQNEAQ (reference sequence). The CDR3 length is 14 residues. The ends were cut back, 4 bases at V and 5 bases at J, with 14 bases in the middle. CDR3 region: CASSSTGFWTEAFF. The CDR3 DNA sequence: TGTGCCAGCAGCTCAACAGGGTTTTGGACTGAAGCTTTCTTT.

The count of this clone is one. The CDR3 DNA is TGTGCCAGCAGTGAAGCACAGGGAATTTACTATGGCTACACCTTC. Protein: CASSEAQGIYYGYTF. The V and J genes are TRBV6-1 and TRBJ1-2, with a tentative D call TRBD1 (6 bases). CDR1 and CDR2 from the germline V gene are MNHNS and SASEGT. The V end was cut by 0 bases, the J end by 3 bases, with 11 bases between. This CDR3 region has 15 residues.

This clone was found a few times. V gene TRBV10-3 combines with J gene TRBJ2-7, with TRBD1 matching 9 bases. The CDR3 is 14 residues long. In germline, CDR1 is ENHRY, CDR2 SYGVKD. V gave up 6 bases and J gave up 7 bases; unmatched junction bases: 10. The CDR3 region is CAIRPGQGGMEQYF. DNA for the CDR3: TGTGCCATCAGGCCGGGACAGGGAGGGATGGAGCAGTACTTC.

The V and J genes are TRBV5-1 and TRBJ1-5, with 10 bases aligning to TRBD1. Germline V gives CDR1 SGHRS, CDR2 YFSETQ. The CDR3 spans 13 residues. V dropped 7 bases and J dropped 7; count of bases not matched to a gene: 5. The CDR3 sequence is CASDRGLRQPQHF. The CDR3 DNA follows: TGCGCCAGCGACAGGGGGCTAAGGCAGCCCCAGCATTTT.

The chain couples TRBV5-5 to TRBJ2-5; TRBD1 matches 7 bases. The CDR3 has 14 amino acids. Per the germline V gene, CDR1 is SGHKS and CDR2 is YYEKEE (reference sequence). Trimming cost V 3 bases and J 2 bases; bases outside gene matches: 4. CDR3 in DNA: TGTGCCAGCAGCTCGGGGACAGAGCAAGAGACCCAGTACTTC. Its translation: CASSSGTEQETQYF.

The V call is TRBV4-2, the J call TRBJ2-3; TRBD2 matches 10 bases. The CDR3 loop spans 16 amino acids. The V gene end was trimmed by 4 bases and the J gene end by 2 bases; junction bases not matched to a gene: 6. Per the germline V gene, CDR1 is LGHNA and CDR2 is YNFKEQ. CDR3 residues: CASSPRSGGATDTQYF. CDR3 nucleotides: TGTGCCAGCAGCCCGAGGAGCGGGGGGGCCACAGATACGCAGTATTTT.

The chain uses TRBV9 and TRBJ2-1, with TRBD1 identical over 7 bases. CDR3 size: 16 residues. Germline-derived CDR1 and CDR2 are SGDLS and YYNGEE. After removal of 3 bases from V and 12 bases from J, the junction contained 18 bases not matched to a gene. CDR3 sequence (DNA): TGTGCCAGCAGCGCAACCCCCACAGTAGGGGGCTGGGGGCAGTTCTTC. As protein: CASSATPTVGGWGQFF. The full variable domain, in which reference TRBV9 and TRBJ2-1 provide the parts outside the CDR3, is DSGVTQTPKHLITATGQRVTLRCSPRSGDLSVYWYQQSLDQGLQFLIQYYNGEERAKGNILERFSAQQFPDLHSELNLSSLELGDSALYFCASSATPTVGGWGQFFGPGTRLTVL.

The chain is built from TRBV6-2 or TRBV6-3 and TRBJ2-5; 11 positions match TRBD1. Germline V gene sequence: CDR1 MNHEY, CDR2 SVGEGT. CDR3 length equals 15 residues. Unmatched junction bases numbered 8, after V lost 6 bases and J lost 5 bases. Written as DNA, the CDR3 is TGTGCCAGCAGCCTCGGACAGGGGGCTCCGGAGACCCAGTACTTC. Its protein product is CASSLGQGAPETQYF.

This chain connects TRBV30 to TRBJ2-7; D remains ambiguous. Germline assignment: CDR1 GTSNPN and CDR2 SVGIG (reference sequence). The CDR3 contains 15 residues. Trimming cost V 0 bases and J 3 bases, with 15 bases left between them. The CDR3 sequence is CAWSVPSRFDYEQYF. The CDR3 DNA reads as TGTGCCTGGAGTGTCCCGAGCAGGTTTGACTACGAGCAGTACTTC.